This section outlines one TCR beta chain sequence together with its context. Its antigen specificity is not known. No base qualities exist here, and no much larger clone lies one base off it. The donors were healthy, HIV-negative adults with no recently reported acute infections or vaccinations. Every donor was a Caucasian adult residing in Nashville, Tennessee, USA. CD8 memory samples were composed of magnetically selected CD45RO+ cells combined with CCR7-negative CD45RA+ effector memory (TemRA) cells. Blood was collected by leukapheresis, and PBMCs were isolated by Ficoll-Histopaque density gradient centrifugation and then cryopreserved in liquid nitrogen vapor phase. Analytical flow cytometry was used to check the purity and quantity of each magnetically sorted T cell population. Each sorted fraction had its genomic DNA isolated and then quantified by UV absorbance on a Nanodrop 2000c. This specimen comes from a study of shared clonotypes between healthy human individuals (dated by TCRdb to 2020 to 2022). Study-level background: The cohort included a few men and two women between 18 and 49 years of age. Different laboratories and diverse techniques were used to prepare libraries and sequence TCR repertoires, to increase sequencing depth and limit assay-specific biases. To estimate repertoire size and how much clonotype sharing occurs between individuals, the study deeply sequenced the blood TCR repertoires of roughly 5 healthy adults. Each donor's leukapheresis produced roughly between roughly 0.94 and 9.5 billion PBMCs. For each donor, CD4 naive and CD4 memory were each run on three plates, CD8 naive on two plates, and CD8 memory on one plate.

TCR CDR3 regions were amplified from genomic DNA by multiplex PCR using the deep immunoSEQ assay. For each cell subset, the extracted genomic DNA was distributed evenly across all wells of several immunoSEQ 96-well plates, and each plate served as one replicate. Each replicate PCR for sorted subsets received approximately 200 ng genomic DNA, equal to tens of thousands of T cell genomes. Purified libraries were quantified with a Qubit 3.0 fluorometer, sized on a Bioanalyzer 2100, and re-quantified with the KAPA Library Quantification kit. Every immunoSEQ 96-well plate was sequenced on a dedicated single-read 150-cycle Illumina NextSeq 550 flow cell. The authors' analysis ran thus. Because the immunoSEQ output included only junctional sequences and no quality scores, the filtering could not be the same as the filtering used for full-length reads. Sequences were annotated with PyIR, a Python wrapper for IgBLAST v1.9, and V/J genes and CDR3 were assigned using IMGT germline references. Any read was removed if the V/J assignment was weak (E-value above 1e-6), the CDR3 was missing, or the read contained stop codons, out-of-frame junctions, or ambiguous translated residues. V3J clonotypes were defined as sequences sharing an identical inferred V gene, J gene, and CDR3 amino acid sequence. The percentage overlap between two repertoires was calculated by dividing the number of shared unique clonotypes by the size of the smaller repertoire. Three approaches were used to assess repertoire richness: RTK rarefaction, the Chao1 estimator, and Recon v2.1 estimates of unobserved clonotypes. Generation probabilities were computed with OLGA for all TCRbeta clonotypes obtained by the gDNA method from a handful of donors. Held by TCRdb, this immuneACCESS table contains in-frame sequences only and omits some clones. Under half of the omission traces to an unresolved V gene where checked; the cause of the rest is unknown. V and J calls and clone size are copied from that table; D and trimming were computed from the DNA. For this sample there are some 690,000 clones; 90% appear just once. The top ten clonotypes cover 30% to 40% of the sample.

Points the paper makes about the study in general: Compared with non-shared clonotypes, clonotypes shared by all four sorted-subset donors had higher generation probabilities. Across a handful of donors, about 4.5% of naive CD4, over 3% of naive CD8, 2.3% of memory CD4, and approximately 0.42% of memory CD8 clonotypes were shared. Pairwise subsampling led to the expectation that sequencing depth would affect the degree of clonotype sharing among donors. Incomplete sequencing was indicated by rarefaction of sorted-subset datasets, despite the large sequencing depth. Larger estimated clonotype richness was generally found for naive subsets than for memory subsets. Only blood was sampled, and tissue TCR repertoires likely differ from those in blood. The genetic and exposure-history diversity represented was limited by the small number of donors.

Deletion took 0 bases off V and 2 bases off J, with a span of 8 bases between the germline ends. Including cysteine and phenylalanine, the CDR3 has 14 amino acids. The entry retains the CDR3 DNA only, 42 bases that are in frame from base 1. The CDR1 and CDR2 encoded by the germline V gene are SNHLY and FYNNEI. The sequenced sample consisted of memory CD8+ T cells from PBMCs. The meaning of the sample's cell subset or site label: CD45RO+ cells pooled with CCR7-negative TemRA cells. The chain is encoded by TRBV2 joined to TRBJ2-7; a tentative D call is TRBD2 (6 bases match). The source is a man between 18 and 35 years old in good health. Some clones in this sample may be carry-over from other donors' samples. The CDR3 here reads CASSEAGGTYEQYF. DNA sequence: TGTGCCAGCAGTGAAGCGGGCGGGACCTACGAGCAGTACTTC.